This record looks at one T cell receptor (beta chain) sequence and its context. Its specificity is unknown. The data are from a study of OX40 agonist ivuxolimab in advanced cancers. General study findings and limits: Blood T cells, both CD4+ and CD8+, expanded clonally by week 6 at 0.1 to 3.0 mg/kg.

CDR3 length: 14 residues. V was clipped by 5 bases and J by 7 bases, with 15 bases between them. CDR1 is SGHRS and CDR2 is YFSETQ in the germline V gene. Any history of autoimmune disease or systemic immunosuppression disqualified patients. The repertoire was sequenced with immunoSEQ multiplex PCR; TCRdb's copy has only in-frame clones and lacks some. Of 70,000 to 75,000 clones detected, 85% appear once; the ten largest clones hold 0.53%. The V call is TRBV5-1, the J call TRBJ1-4; D might be TRBD1 (5 bases). The starting material was CD4+ or CD8+ T cells sorted from blood, obtained in a trial of the OX40 agonist ivuxolimab. The TCR sequence derives from an adult with an advanced solid tumor such as melanoma, head and neck, liver or kidney cancer. The CDR3 sequence: CASRRAMGGEKLFF. CDR3 coding DNA: TGCGCCAGCAGGCGGGCGATGGGGGGTGAAAAACTGTTTTTT.